This T cell receptor (beta chain) emerged from a study of cytomegalovirus exposure and HLA in healthy donors (dated by TCRdb to 2017 to 2019). Background for the entire study: An earlier analysis of under 600 of the donors reported roughly 270 Gb of sequence data and some 120 million unique TCR beta sequences from some 180 million T cells. An early release that covered roughly 600 HLA-typed donors contained about 300 gigabases of sequencing data and tens of millions of unique TCR sequences. A later genetic analysis used genome-wide SNP genotypes for about three fifths of the 666 donors, treating that subset as a discovery cohort. Four or five DR-DQ haplotypes were handled as single units for association and clustering, since linkage in the cohort was strong. Class I and class II HLA loci were covered by the typing at four-digit resolution. In a later analysis, previously published TCR beta repertoires from 500 to 750 donors were re-analyzed and high-resolution HLA genotyping was added so that TCR occurrence patterns could be studied. The study combined high-throughput TCR immunosequencing, statistical association of individual TCRs with disease status, and machine learning to predict cytomegalovirus infection status. The study aimed to test whether cataloging public T cell receptors could reveal signatures of past pathogen exposure. Of the roughly 400 genotyped donors, 75% to 85% were placed in the genetic ancestry cluster associated with self-reported Caucasian donors. Every repertoire in the discovery cohort had been generated on one and the same sequencing platform. Among 398 genotyped donors of the cohort, an average of approximately 230,000 unique TCR beta nucleotide sequences were sequenced per donor, about a sixth of them non-productive. Rather than using new phenotypic data, the later analysis identified candidate immune exposures from TCR beta sequences and from how often those sequences occurred across donors. The number of donors typed differed by locus, with about 629-630 for A, B, C, DRB1 and DQB1, roughly 520 for DQA1, 600 to 610 for DPA1, and some 440 for DPB1. Along with the roughly 610-subject first cohort, a separate validation cohort of over a hundred different subjects was used. The study profiled the T cell repertoires of under 850 subjects by immunosequencing and related them to cytomegalovirus serostatus. Donor age, sex, ethnicity and CMV serostatus were collected together with the repertoire data. In an earlier analysis of 587 of the donors, high-throughput TCR beta sequencing was used to judge whether each TCR beta V gene segment behaved as functional or pseudogenic.

The V end loses 6 bases and the J end loses 0 bases, and a stretch of 12 bases separates them. Via the germline V gene, CDR1 is MNHEY and CDR2 SVGAGI. There are 15 amino acids in the CDR3, from cysteine to phenylalanine inclusive. Of the read, only the CDR3 DNA is kept; its 45 bases are in frame from base 1. Note on this clone: Its antigen remains unidentified. Nothing much larger sits one base from this clone, and base qualities are not available.

In total, approximately 690 healthy bone marrow donors made up the cohort. All cohort members were sampled while nominally healthy, although unrecorded immune exposures were likely present. The donor tested CMV seropositive, placing the donor among the approximately 290 seropositive members of the cohort. A peripheral blood sample was collected from each donor, and TCR beta sequencing was performed on peripheral blood mononuclear cells. Genomic DNA was extracted from the blood cell samples with the Qiagen DNeasy Blood Extraction Kit. The library was generated by the immunoSEQ multiplex PCR assay. For the multiplex PCR, a mixture combining 60 forward primers for TCR Vbeta segments and 13 reverse primers for TCR Jbeta segments was used. The CDR3 region of rearranged TCR beta genes was amplified from genomic DNA with a multiplex PCR assay. The amplified TCR beta libraries were sequenced on the Illumina HiSeq System as 87-base-pair reads. Regarding the original processing steps: A later analysis tallied roughly 80 million unique TCR beta chains across the 666 repertoires, and approximately 12 million of those chains were shared by two or more donors. A nearest-neighbor algorithm error-corrected the raw reads and collapsed the reads into unique sequences, merging closely related sequences to remove PCR and sequencing errors. To assign V, D and J gene segments, CDR3 sequences were aligned to IMGT reference sequences. For a sequence to be retained, a match of at least six nucleotides was required to both a V gene segment and a J gene segment. Rearrangements were classified as productive when the CDR3 lacked stop codons and remained in frame with V and J, and all other rearrangements were classified as non-productive. Following IMGT convention, CDR3 was defined as the stretch from the second conserved V-encoded cysteine to the conserved J-encoded phenylalanine. In an earlier analysis of roughly 580 of the donors, sequences lacking an unambiguous match to a single V gene segment were excluded. An earlier analysis of 550 to 650 of the donors classified V segments as functional when productive rearrangements were above 56.7% and as segregating when the standard deviation between donors was above 5%. To diagnose cytomegalovirus status from the catalog of TCR beta chain sequences, a statistical classification framework was built. A later analysis assigned V and J genes by comparing TCR nucleotide sequences with IMGT/GENE-DB human TR gene sequences. A later analysis assigned CDR3 sequences and most-parsimonious VDJ recombination scenarios with the TCRdist pipeline. In a later analysis, each TCR beta chain was defined by its CDR3 amino acid sequence together with its V-gene family, and reads lacking a unique V-gene family were excluded. A later analysis removed roughly 590 highly shared, low-generation-probability nucleotide sequences to deal with suspected cross-contamination and a sequencing artifact. In a later analysis, a clonal expansion index was calculated for each public chain from normalized within-repertoire ranks of inferred template counts. In a later analysis, generation probabilities were computed using a VDJ recombination model fitted to out-of-frame rearrangements, and the results were checked against IGoR. In a later analysis, TCR-TCR, TCR-HLA and TCR-CMV co-occurrence was scored with hypergeometric tests, and a repertoire-size bias correction was applied to TCR pairs. To estimate false discovery rates, a later analysis permuted the HLA or CMV assignments 20 times. In a later analysis, co-occurring TCRs were grouped using DBSCAN, and TCRdist sequence similarity was added for clustering within HLA-allele-positive subsets. For co-occurrence clustering, repertoires with fewer than 30,000 or more than 120,000 public chains were excluded, along with roughly 5 repertoires with anomalous nucleotide sharing. In TCRdb, the immuneACCESS table is reduced to in-frame sequences with V and J assigned. These tables do not hold every clone; where another copy was compared, an unresolved V gene accounts for under half, and the others remain unexplained. D and trimming come from the DNA, and the V and J calls and clone size come from that table. For this sample there are fewer than 250,000 clones; 80% to 90% appear just once. The ten largest clonotypes hold over 1.5% of the sample.

The study at large found these results: In an earlier analysis of about 550 of the donors, most TCR beta V segments were observed in productive rearrangements about 87% or about 30% of the time, broadly matching IMGT annotations. A total of about 150 TCR beta chains were listed by the study as associated with cytomegalovirus. According to a later analysis, parvovirus B19, influenza, CMV and Epstein-Barr virus appeared linked to several top co-occurrence clusters. A cluster of highly shared sequence variants was judged likely to represent a technical artifact of the sequencing pipeline. When HLA alleles, especially DR and DQ, strongly co-occurred, TCR associations were difficult to assign to individual alleles. HLA typing was unavailable for some donors at each locus, so association tests used only the typed subset. Specific HLA alleles were associated with 16,951 TCR beta sequences at a false discovery rate of 0.05 in a later analysis. Across donors, most TCR sequences were observed very rarely, whereas some public TCRs were present in many individuals. Most CMV-associated TCR beta chains appeared to be HLA-restricted in a later analysis, and the HLA associations seemed to be driven largely by CMV exposure. In vitro tests confirmed that a few of the cytomegalovirus-associated TCR beta chains recognize cytomegalovirus antigens. Cytomegalovirus status was reported to be diagnosed by the classifier with high specificity and sensitivity in both the original and validation cohorts. Some IMGT-functional V segments, including TRBV6-2 and TRBV6-3, could not be distinguished by the 87-base-pair reads and were therefore excluded. Roughly uniform sequencing depth across donors was assumed in presence/absence analyses, although this assumption may not hold. This cohort had only TCR beta chains sequenced, and the lack of alpha or paired-chain data limited which features could be detected. CMV serostatus was the only immune exposure information available for the cohort. Because counts were too low, roughly 17 rarely observed V segments, including chromosome 9 orphons, were left out of the earlier analysis of about 620 of the donors. A further reported finding was that TCR beta sequences accurately predicted the HLA-A and HLA-B alleles for most subjects in the first cohort. In a later analysis, the rate of TCR association differed among HLA loci, with DRB1 alleles having the most associated TCRs and HLA-C alleles having the fewest. The authors suggested that the approach could potentially be generalized to other disease states and immunological phenotypes. Correlated functional status among segregating V segments might reflect linkage disequilibrium, but an unknown experimental factor could not be ruled out. A later analysis found that HLA-associated TCR beta chains were more clonally expanded and had lower generation probabilities than equally common non-associated chains. In a later genetic analysis, fewer N-insertions in productive TCRs were reported among donors in an Asian-associated ancestry cluster than the roughly 700-donor mean. An association between a missense DCLRE1C variant and V-gene and J-gene trimming of TCR beta chains was found in a later genetic analysis and replicated in an independent cohort.

This receptor chain uses TRBV6-5 and TRBJ1-3; the D gene is not confidently resolved. Specimen: PBMCs. This TCR was recovered from a man between 40 and 49 years old in good health and CMV-seropositive. The DNA reads TGTGCCAGCAGAAACAGTGTTAGCTCTGGAAACACCATATATTTT. This sequence encodes CASRNSVSSGNTIYF.